This T cell receptor (beta chain) was found in a study of beta chain features in type 1 diabetes. In the study overall: Examination spanned about 110 million sorted cells from all samples. Points from the study as a whole: VDJ junctions in type 1 diabetes patients carried more deletions and fewer insertions. Among patients with Type 1 diabetes, TCRB CDR3s were moderately but significantly shorter in every one of the four CD4+ subsets.

What was sequenced were expressed TCRB transcripts, since all of the isolated RNA had been reverse transcribed. Method: immunoSEQ multiplex PCR; TCRdb's copy keeps in-frame clones and lacks some. The table shows about 320,000 clones, with less than 15% occurring only once. Naive, central memory, regulatory and stem cell-like memory cells within the CD4+ compartment were sorted using CD45RO/CCR7/CD25/CD127/CD95/CD27. The V gene's germline CDR1 is LGHNA and CDR2 YSLEER. The CDR3 runs to 17 residues. V dropped 2 bases and J dropped 9; count of bases not matched to a gene: 13. This clone was observed a few times. What it binds is not known.

The receptor was isolated from a man aged 25 to 40 in good health. The sample was central memory CD4+ T cells from blood. V and J are TRBV4-3 and TRBJ2-1, with 10 bases fitting TRBD2. The CDR3 DNA sequence: TGCGCCAGCAGCCAACGATTAGGGCTAGCGGGAGCTATTGAGCAGTTCTTC. As protein: CASSQRLGLAGAIEQFF.